Shown below are 23 T cell receptor beta chains from a single sample sequenced in a study of CD8+ T cells in alopecia areata. RNA extraction and reverse transcription yielded cDNA as sequencing template. Assay used: immunoSEQ multiplex PCR; TCRdb lists only in-frame clones, some missing. The data show 200,000 to 250,000 clones, under 80% seen once. Here the sequenced sample was CD4+ T cells sorted from blood, taken at week 0. The receptors originated from a human donor with alopecia areata.

The chain uses TRBV29-1 and TRBJ2-1; 8 nucleotides align to TRBD1. Germline V gene data show CDR1 as SQVTM and CDR2 as ANQGSEA. The CDR3 is 16 residues long. The V and J ends lost 5 bases and 4 bases, in that order; junction bases with no gene match: 13. This CDR3 is CSVRPGQGDSYNEQFF. CDR3 nucleotides: TGCAGCGTTCGGCCCGGACAGGGTGATTCGTACAATGAGCAGTTCTTC.

V usage is TRBV5-1 and J usage is TRBJ2-5; 11 nucleotides align to TRBD1. With 7 bases clipped from V and 5 bases from J, the junction kept 10 bases outside the gene matches. Per the germline V gene, CDR1 is SGHRS and CDR2 is YFSETQ. There are 15 residues in the CDR3. The CDR3 DNA is TGCGCCAGCCAAGCCGGACAGGGGGCCTTGGAGACCCAGTACTTC. Amino acids: CASQAGQGALETQYF.

This clone was counted only a few times. The junction shows a germline mismatch at one end, possibly a read error. V and J are TRBV7-7 and TRBJ2-2; 10 bases line up with TRBD1. Germline-derived CDR1 and CDR2 are SSHAT and FNYEAQ (reference sequence). CDR3 length equals 15 residues. DNA of the CDR3: TGTGCTAGCAGACCGGACAGGGGGAGCACCGGGGAGCTGTTTTTT. This sequence encodes CASRPDRGSTGELFF.

The chain uses TRBV29-1 and TRBJ2-3, with 12 positions matching TRBD2. Germline CDR1 SQVTM, CDR2 ANQGSEA. This CDR3 is 16 amino acids long. J gave up 2 bases and V 6 bases, and 9 bases lay outside the gene matches. DNA of the CDR3: TGCAGCGTAGGCCGTACTAGCGGGGGGCTCACAGATACGCAGTATTTT. This codes for CSVGRTSGGLTDTQYF.

This clone was recorded a few times. The CDR3 nucleotides are TGCGCCAGCAGCCAAGACCACAGCACAAACACCGGGGAGCTGTTTTTT. It translates to CASSQDHSTNTGELFF. The chain uses TRBV4-1 and TRBJ2-2, with D hard to call. The CDR3 runs 16 residues. Germline V lookup: CDR1 MGHRA, CDR2 YSYEKL. Trimming took off 0 bases at V and 2 bases at J, with 10 bases between the two ends.

The chain carries TRBV7-2 and TRBJ2-3; TRBD2 is a possible D gene (5 bases). The CDR3 is 18 amino acids. Germline CDR1 is SGHTA and CDR2 is FQGNSA. Between the trimmed V and J ends, which lost 0 bases and 2 bases, there was a span of 18 bases. CDR3 protein: CASSLALGRRMATDTQYF. The CDR3 DNA sequence: TGTGCCAGCAGCTTAGCGCTAGGGAGAAGGATGGCCACAGATACGCAGTATTTT. The full variable domain, completed using reference TRBV7-2 and TRBJ2-3, is GAGVSQSPSNKVTEKGKDVELRCDPISGHTALYWYRQSLGQGLEFLIYFQGNSAPDKSGLPSDRFSAERTGGSVSTLTIQRTQQEDSAVYLCASSLALGRRMATDTQYFGPGTRLTVL.

The V gene is TRBV29-1, the J gene TRBJ2-5, with a possible D match to TRBD2 (5 bases). CDR1 SQVTM and CDR2 ANQGSEA come from the germline V gene. V was cut by 0 bases and J by 0 bases, with 8 bases left in between. This CDR3 contains 14 residues. The CDR3 loop is CSVEDTGNQETQYF. The CDR3 DNA is TGCAGCGTTGAAGATACGGGAAACCAAGAGACCCAGTACTTC.

This clone has only one observation. This CDR3 is CASSLVEGHEQYF. CDR3 nucleotide sequence: TGCGCCAGCAGCTTGGTGGAGGGCCACGAGCAGTACTTC. V usage is TRBV5-1 and J usage is TRBJ2-7, with D possibly being TRBD2 (6 bases). V was pared by 0 bases and J by 5 bases, with 9 bases between. In germline, CDR1 is SGHRS, CDR2 YFSETQ. There are 13 residues in the CDR3.

This clone appeared a single time. The chain links TRBV5-4 to TRBJ1-6, with a possible D match to TRBD1 (5 bases). V gave up 4 bases and J gave up 10 bases, with 21 bases separating them. The germline CDR1 and CDR2 sequences are SGHNT and YYREEE (reference sequence). This CDR3 spans 16 amino acids. The CDR3 reads CASSPNTRPRDSPLHF. DNA of the CDR3: TGTGCCAGCAGCCCCAATACGCGTCCCAGGGACTCACCCCTCCACTTT.

The V gene is TRBV29-1, the J gene TRBJ2-1; no clear D. The CDR3 has 11 residues. V was trimmed by 7 bases and J by 5 bases, leaving 9 bases between them. Germline CDR1 SQVTM, CDR2 ANQGSEA. As DNA, the CDR3 is TGCAGCGAAACAACAAACAATGAGCAGTTCTTC. It yields the protein CSETTNNEQFF.

The chain uses TRBV2 and TRBJ2-5, with a possible D match to TRBD1 (6 bases). This CDR3 contains 14 residues. In germline, CDR1 is SNHLY, CDR2 FYNNEI. The V and J ends lost 6 bases and 1 base respectively, with 12 bases between them. The CDR3: CASSSYRVQETQYF. In DNA, the CDR3 is TGTGCCAGCAGCTCCTACAGGGTCCAAGAGACCCAGTACTTC.

This chain uses TRBV29-1 with TRBJ1-1; D remains ambiguous. Germline lookup yields CDR1 SQVTM and CDR2 ANQGSEA. V shed 5 bases and J shed 1 base, with 14 bases lying between them. The CDR3 spans 14 residues. This CDR3 reads CSVPPTRRNTEAFF. The CDR3, as DNA: TGCAGCGTTCCGCCGACAAGGAGGAACACTGAAGCTTTCTTT.

The chain combines TRBV15 with TRBJ2-2, with D hard to call. CDR1 is LNHNV and CDR2 is YYDKDF in the germline V gene (reference sequence). Deletions cut 3 bases from V and 1 base from J, with 0 bases between. CDR3 size: 12 residues. The CDR3 sequence: CATSRNTGELFF. The CDR3 bases are TGTGCCACCAGCAGGAACACCGGGGAGCTGTTTTTT.

The gene calls are TRBV29-1 and TRBJ2-5; no reliable D call. The V gene's germline CDR1 is SQVTM and CDR2 ANQGSEA. The CDR3 is 12 residues long. Trimming removed 7 bases from V and 2 bases from J, with 11 bases in between. The CDR3 loop is CSGSKFQETQYF. The CDR3 nucleotides read TGCAGCGGGAGTAAGTTTCAAGAGACCCAGTACTTC.

The chain couples TRBV29-1 to TRBJ2-2, with D uncertain. Trimming cost V 0 bases and J 2 bases, with 4 bases left between them. Germline CDR1 reads SQVTM; CDR2 reads ANQGSEA. The CDR3 has 13 amino acids. The CDR3 is CSVEERNTGELFF. Written as DNA, the CDR3 is TGCAGCGTTGAAGAGCGAAACACCGGGGAGCTGTTTTTT.

This sequence joins TRBV7-9 and TRBJ2-1; 9 bases line up with TRBD1. Trimming took 4 bases from V and 4 from J; bases not matched to a gene: 8. The germline V gene has CDR1 SEHNR and CDR2 FQNEAQ (reference sequence). The length of the CDR3 is 16 residues. The CDR3 region has the DNA TGTGCCAGCAGCTCAAGGCTGGGGACAGGGTACAATGAGCAGTTCTTC. Amino acid sequence: CASSSRLGTGYNEQFF.

As concerns this clone: The same CDR3 arises from other DNA sequences in this sample as well. The V call is TRBV29-1, the J call TRBJ2-1; D remains unclear. Trimming cost V 4 bases and J 3 bases, with 4 bases left between them. This CDR3 region has 11 residues. Germline CDR1 SQVTM, CDR2 ANQGSEA. Here the CDR3 DNA reads TGCAGCGTTGCAGGCTACAATGAGCAGTTCTTC. Its translation: CSVAGYNEQFF.

The V gene is TRBV6-1, the J gene TRBJ1-6; D is possibly TRBD1 (5 bases). CDR1 MNHNS and CDR2 SASEGT come from the germline V gene. The V gene lost 3 bases and the J gene lost 0 bases, with 15 bases spanning the gap. This CDR3 has 18 residues. The CDR3 loop reads CASSDVSRGSSYNSPLHF. In DNA form, the CDR3 reads TGTGCCAGCAGTGACGTTAGTAGGGGCAGCTCCTATAATTCACCCCTCCACTTT.

This rearrangement joins TRBV14 to TRBJ2-3, with a weak D call TRBD2 (6 bases). The V gene's germline CDR1 is SGHDN and CDR2 FVKESK. V lost 6 bases to trimming and J lost 0 bases, with 10 bases between them. CDR3 length: 14 residues. This CDR3 is CASSLGGSTDTQYF. Written as DNA, the CDR3 is TGTGCCAGCAGTCTCGGGGGAAGCACAGATACGCAGTATTTT. The variable domain in full, completed from reference TRBV14 and TRBJ2-3, reads EAGVTQFPSHSVIEKGQTVTLRCDPISGHDNLYWYRRVMGKEIKFLLHFVKESKQDESGMPNNRFLAERTGGTYSTLKVQPAELEDSGVYFCASSLGGSTDTQYFGPGTRLTVL.

The CDR3 protein is CAWSGGTRSTDTQYF. Written as DNA, the CDR3 is TGTGCCTGGAGCGGGGGGACCCGCAGCACAGATACGCAGTATTTT. This chain links TRBV30 with TRBJ2-3, with 7 nucleotides matching TRBD2. The ends lost 3 bases at V and 0 bases at J; junction bases unmatched: 6. The CDR3 contains 15 residues. The germline V gene has CDR1 GTSNPN and CDR2 SVGIG (reference sequence).

The genes are TRBV6-1 and TRBJ2-4, with a weak D call TRBD1 (5 bases). This CDR3 region has 17 residues. Germline V lookup: CDR1 MNHNS, CDR2 SASEGT. V was trimmed by 2 bases and J by 2 bases, leaving 16 bases between them. CDR3 region: CASSEYLQGLSKNIQYF. In DNA form, the CDR3 reads TGTGCCAGCAGTGAATATTTGCAGGGTTTATCCAAAAACATTCAGTACTTC.

The chain joins TRBV29-1 to TRBJ1-2; 7 bases match TRBD1. The CDR3 length is 11 residues. Germline CDR1 SQVTM, CDR2 ANQGSEA. The J segment lost 4 bases and the V segment lost 8 bases, leaving 4 bases of the junction unmatched. CDR3 sequence (DNA): TGCAGCACCCAGGGGGTCTATGGCTACACCTTC. It specifies CSTQGVYGYTF.

In its sample, this clone was seen a few times. The chain combines TRBV2 with TRBJ1-1; D not resolved. CDR1 and CDR2 (germline): SNHLY, FYNNEI. Trimming took off 0 bases at V and 5 bases at J, with 13 bases between the two ends. The CDR3 runs 15 residues. The CDR3: CASSEAGSHRTEAFF. The CDR3 DNA is TGTGCCAGCAGTGAAGCGGGATCCCATAGGACTGAAGCTTTCTTT. The full variable domain, its missing parts supplied by reference TRBV2 and TRBJ1-1, is EPEVTQTPSHQVTQMGQEVILRCVPISNHLYFYWYRQILGQKVEFLVSFYNNEISEKSEIFDDQFSVERPDGSNFTLKIRSTKLEDSAMYFCASSEAGSHRTEAFFGQGTRLTVV.